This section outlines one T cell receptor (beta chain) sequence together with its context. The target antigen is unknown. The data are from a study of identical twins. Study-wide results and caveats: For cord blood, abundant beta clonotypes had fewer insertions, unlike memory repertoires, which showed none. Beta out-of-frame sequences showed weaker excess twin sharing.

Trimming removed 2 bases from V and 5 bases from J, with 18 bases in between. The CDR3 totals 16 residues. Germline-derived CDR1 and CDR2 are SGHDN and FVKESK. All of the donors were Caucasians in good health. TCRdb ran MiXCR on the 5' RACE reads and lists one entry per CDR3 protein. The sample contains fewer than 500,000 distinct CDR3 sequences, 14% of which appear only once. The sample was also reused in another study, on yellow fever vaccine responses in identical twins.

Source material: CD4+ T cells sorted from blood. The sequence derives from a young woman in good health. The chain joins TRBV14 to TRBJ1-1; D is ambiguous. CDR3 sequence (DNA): TGTGCCAGCAGCCAAAGAAGCTCCCGCCAAGGGACTGAAGCTTTCTTT. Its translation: CASSQRSSRQGTEAFF.